This T cell receptor beta chain appears in the sequencing data of a study of shared clonotypes between healthy human individuals. Study summary: Donors were a couple of women and a few men aged 18 to 49. Researchers assigned three CD4 naive, three CD4 memory, two CD8 naive and one CD8 memory plate to each donor. Findings and caveats of the study: Sorted-subset samples were not fully sequenced, rarefaction indicated.

Clones were read by immunoSEQ multiplex PCR, and TCRdb kept only the in-frame ones, dropping some. Among about 2,200,000 clones, roughly 91% were seen once, and the ten largest hold over 1.5%. Concerning this clone: Its matching antigen is unknown.

Naive CD8 populations comprised CD45RO-negative cells positively selected for CCR7, excluding terminally differentiated effector memory CD45RA+ cells. All donors were healthy HIV-negative adults lacking recent acute infections or vaccinations. Germline V gives CDR1 SEHNR, CDR2 FQNEAQ (reference sequence). CDR3 length equals 15 residues. Deletions cut 5 bases from V and 3 bases from J, with 17 bases between. The TCR originated in a man between 18 and 35 years old in good health. Some clones in this sample may be carry-over from other donors' samples. Material for sequencing was naive CD8+ T cells from PBMCs. This chain joins TRBV7-9 and TRBJ2-7; perhaps TRBD1 as D (5 bases). The DNA for the CDR3 is TGTGCCAGCAGCCCCAGGGTATCGGGTAACTACGAGCAGTACTTC. The encoded protein is CASSPRVSGNYEQYF.